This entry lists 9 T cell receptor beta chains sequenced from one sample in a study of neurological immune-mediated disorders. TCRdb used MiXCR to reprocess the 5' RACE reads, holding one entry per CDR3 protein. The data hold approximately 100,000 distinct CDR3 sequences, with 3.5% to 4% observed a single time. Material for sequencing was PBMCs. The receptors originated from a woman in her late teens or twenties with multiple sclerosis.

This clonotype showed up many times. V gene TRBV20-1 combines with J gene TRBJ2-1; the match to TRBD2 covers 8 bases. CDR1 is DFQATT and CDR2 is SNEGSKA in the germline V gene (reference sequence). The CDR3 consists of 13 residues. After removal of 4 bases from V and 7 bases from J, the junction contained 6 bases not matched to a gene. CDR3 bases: TGCAGTGCTACTAGCGGGCCAAAGAATGAGCAGTTCTTC. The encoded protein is CSATSGPKNEQFF.

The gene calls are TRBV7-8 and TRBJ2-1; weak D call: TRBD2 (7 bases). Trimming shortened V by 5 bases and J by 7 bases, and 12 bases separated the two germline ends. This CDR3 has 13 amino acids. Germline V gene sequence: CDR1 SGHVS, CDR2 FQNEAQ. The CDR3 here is CASSPGGKNEQFF. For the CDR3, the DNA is TGTGCCAGCAGCCCGGGGGGCAAGAATGAGCAGTTCTTC.

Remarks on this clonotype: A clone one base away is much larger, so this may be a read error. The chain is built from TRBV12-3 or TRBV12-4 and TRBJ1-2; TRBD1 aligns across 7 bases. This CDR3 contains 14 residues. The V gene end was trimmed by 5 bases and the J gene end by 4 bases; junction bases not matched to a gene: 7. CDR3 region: CASSHRDSSYGYTF. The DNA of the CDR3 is TGTGCCAGCAGTCATCGGGACAGTAGCTATGGCTACACCTTC.

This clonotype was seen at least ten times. CDR3 amino acids: CSARPESSGNTIYF. The CDR3 DNA follows: TGCAGTGCTAGACCTGAATCCTCTGGAAACACCATATATTTT. J is TRBJ1-3 and V is TRBV20-1; D remains unclear. There are 14 residues in the CDR3. V lost 2 bases, J lost 0 bases, and 8 bases lay in between. Per the germline V gene, CDR1 is DFQATT and CDR2 is SNEGSKA (reference sequence).

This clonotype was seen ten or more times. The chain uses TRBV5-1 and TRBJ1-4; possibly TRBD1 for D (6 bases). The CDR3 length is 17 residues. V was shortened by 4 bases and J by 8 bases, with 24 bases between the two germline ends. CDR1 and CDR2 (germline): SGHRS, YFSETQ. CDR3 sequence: CASSTRGQRNPEEKLFF. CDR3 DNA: TGCGCCAGCAGCACCAGGGGACAAAGGAATCCTGAAGAAAAACTGTTTTTT.

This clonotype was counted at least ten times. This CDR3 is CASSDRTGGLPFF. In DNA form, the CDR3 reads TGTGCCAGCAGCGACCGGACAGGGGGATTACCTTTCTTT. This sequence joins TRBV7-2 and TRBJ1-1; 10 bases are a match to TRBD1. The CDR3 is 13 amino acids. Germline loops: CDR1 SGHTA, CDR2 FQGNSA. The V gene end was trimmed by 5 bases and the J gene end by 12 bases; junction bases not matched to a gene: 9.

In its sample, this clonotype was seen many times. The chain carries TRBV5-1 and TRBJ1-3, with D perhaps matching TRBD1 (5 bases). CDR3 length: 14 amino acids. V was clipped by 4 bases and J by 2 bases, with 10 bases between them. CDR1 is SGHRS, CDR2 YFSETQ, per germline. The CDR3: CASSRGEAGNTIYF. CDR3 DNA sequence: TGCGCCAGCAGCCGAGGGGAGGCTGGAAACACCATATATTTT.

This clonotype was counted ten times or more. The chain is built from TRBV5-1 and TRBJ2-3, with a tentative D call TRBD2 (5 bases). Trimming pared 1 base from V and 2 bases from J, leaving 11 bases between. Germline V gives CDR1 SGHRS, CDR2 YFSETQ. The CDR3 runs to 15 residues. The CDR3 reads CASSLWSGPTDTQYF. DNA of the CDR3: TGCGCCAGCAGCTTGTGGAGCGGACCCACAGATACGCAGTATTTT.

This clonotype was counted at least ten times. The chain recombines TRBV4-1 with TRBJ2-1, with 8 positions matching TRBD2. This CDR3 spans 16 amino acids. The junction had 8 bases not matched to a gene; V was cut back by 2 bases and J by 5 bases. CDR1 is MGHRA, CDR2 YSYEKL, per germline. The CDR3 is CASSQSGSGGHNEQFF. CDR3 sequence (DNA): TGCGCCAGCAGCCAATCGGGGAGCGGGGGCCACAATGAGCAGTTCTTC.